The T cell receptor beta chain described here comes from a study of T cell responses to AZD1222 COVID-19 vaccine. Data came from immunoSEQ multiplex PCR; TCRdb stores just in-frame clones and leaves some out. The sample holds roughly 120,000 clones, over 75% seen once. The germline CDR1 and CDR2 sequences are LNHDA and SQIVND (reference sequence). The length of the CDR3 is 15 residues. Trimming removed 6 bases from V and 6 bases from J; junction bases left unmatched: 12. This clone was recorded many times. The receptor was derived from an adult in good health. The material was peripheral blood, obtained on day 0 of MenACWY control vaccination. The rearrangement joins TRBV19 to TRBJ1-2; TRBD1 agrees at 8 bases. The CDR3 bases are TGTGCCAGTAGCCCGGGACAGGCTGGTTGGCATGGCTACACCTTC. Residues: CASSPGQAGWHGYTF.